This TCR beta chain comes out of a study of T cells in Graves' hyperthyroidism and ophthalmopathy. This CDR3 has 13 residues. The V gene lost 2 bases and the J gene lost 5 bases, with 9 bases spanning the gap. Germline lookup yields CDR1 ENHRY and CDR2 SYGVKD. Across 18 months, stable Graves' hyperthyroidism was marked by no progression to ophthalmopathy. TCR beta CDR3 region amplification was performed from RNA transcripts. The TCR CDR3 first-round RT-PCR relied on the HTBI primer set. TCRdb called the multiplex PCR reads again in MiXCR, with one record for every CDR3 protein. The sample shows a few hundred thousand distinct CDR3 sequences, around 46% of them seen only once.

Sample: peripheral blood or thyroid tissue (not recorded which). The TCR comes from a woman between 18 and 29 years old with Graves' hyperthyroidism. The chain carries TRBV10-3 and TRBJ1-1; maybe TRBD1 (5 bases). CDR3 coding DNA: TGTGCCATCAGTGAGCGTTCAGGGACTGAAGCTTTCTTT. Translating it yields CAISERSGTEAFF.